The rows below give T cell receptor beta chains drawn from one sample of a study of CD8 T cells in Susac syndrome. TCRdb redid the calling of the immunoSEQ multiplex PCR reads with MiXCR, one entry per CDR3 protein. The data contain over 20,000 distinct CDR3 sequences, about 93% of them seen just once; the ten biggest clones take up 0.6% to 0.75%. The specimen sequenced was CD8+ T cells from PBMCs. Receptors were obtained from a human donor with Susac syndrome. Both conserved end residues are part of each CDR3. The D gene is left open where the match is weak. The listing skips clone size in some rows; elsewhere it reads once, few, many or a size class.

-,-,TRBV2,TRBJ1-4,TGTGCCAGCAGTGCCCCGGACAGACTATTTAATGAAAAACTGTTTTTT,CASSAPDRLFNEKLFF
-,-,TRBV28,TRBJ2-7,TGTGCCAGCAGTTTATCAGGGACCCCCTACGAGCAGTACTTC,CASSLSGTPYEQYF
-,once,TRBV6-1,TRBJ1-2,TGTGCCAACTCACCCGCTAACTATGGCTACACCTTC,CANSPANYGYTF
-,-,TRBV6-4,TRBJ2-2,TGTGCCAGCAGTGACTCGAATAGGGCGGACACCGGGGAGCTGTTTTTT,CASSDSNRADTGELFF
-,once,TRBV29-1,TRBJ2-3,TGCAGCGTTGAACCTCCCCCGGGTTTGGTCACAGATACGCAGTATTTT,CSVEPPPGLVTDTQYF
-,-,TRBV27,TRBJ1-2,TGTGCCAGCAGTTTTGGGGTGGTAGCAGAAAATGGCTACACCTTC,CASSFGVVAENGYTF
TRBD1,-,TRBV28,TRBJ2-7,TGTGCCAGCGGGACAGGGGGTTCTTCCTACGAGCAGTACTTC,CASGTGGSSYEQYF
-,-,TRBV19,TRBJ2-7,TGTGCCAGTAGTATCGGGGATACCATCCACGAGCAGTACTTC,CASSIGDTIHEQYF
TRBD2,-,TRBV27,TRBJ2-1,TGTGCCAGCAGTGACCGGGAGGGGTACAATGAGCAGTTCTTC,CASSDREGYNEQFF
-,-,TRBV27,TRBJ2-7,TGTGCCAGCAGTTTTGGGGTTTCCTACGAGCAGTACTTC,CASSFGVSYEQYF
-,-,TRBV24-1,TRBJ2-7,TGTGCCACCAGTGATTCTGACAGTAGCGAGCAGTACTTC,CATSDSDSSEQYF
-,-,TRBV29-1,TRBJ1-1,TGCAGCGTTGACTTGGGGAACACTGAAGCTTTCTTT,CSVDLGNTEAFF
-,-,TRBV13,TRBJ2-5,TGTGCCAGCAGCCCCACGTCGAGCGGAGGAAAGACTAAAGAGACCCAGTACTTC,CASSPTSSGGKTKETQYF
TRBD1,-,TRBV7-2,TRBJ1-5,TGTGCCAGCAGCTTTGACAGGGATCAGCCCCAGCATTTT,CASSFDRDQPQHF
-,-,TRBV6-5,TRBJ2-1,TGTGCCAGCAGTTACCTCCCGGACAGATCTGTCTTAAAGCAGTTCTTC,CASSYLPDRSVLKQFF
TRBD1,-,TRBV2,TRBJ2-2,TGTGCCAGCAGTGAATCAAGGGGGCGAGGCACCGGGGAGCTGTTTTTT,CASSESRGRGTGELFF
TRBD1,-,TRBV13,TRBJ2-7,TGTGCCAGCAGCCGAGAGGGGGCTATTGAGCAGTACTTC,CASSREGAIEQYF
-,-,TRBV18,TRBJ1-1,TGTGCCAGCTCACCACCGGAGAACACTCTAAGGGGGGCTTTCTTT,CASSPPENTLRGAFF
-,-,TRBV27,TRBJ2-7,TGTGCCGCCGGCCGGGGGTATGACTCCTACGAGCAGTACTTC,CAAGRGYDSYEQYF
-,-,TRBV6-5,TRBJ1-1,TGTGCCAGCAGTCCGGACAGACGGACTGAAGCTTTCTTT,CASSPDRRTEAFF
TRBD1,-,TRBV28,TRBJ2-2,TGTGCCAGCAGTTTGGGGACAGAGAACACCGGGGAGCTGTTTTTT,CASSLGTENTGELFF
-,few,TRBV11-2,TRBJ2-7,TGTGCCAGCAGCACACACCCCGAGGAGAAGCGAGCCTACGAGCAGTACTTC,CASSTHPEEKRAYEQYF
TRBD1,-,TRBV23-1,TRBJ1-2,TGCGCCAGCAGTCAATCCCCAATTTTGGCCCACAGTCAGGGGGGCTATGGCTACACCTTC,CASSQSPILAHSQGGYGYTF
-,-,TRBV15,TRBJ2-1,TGTGCCACCAGCAGAGTAAGTAGCGATGAGCAGTTCTTC,CATSRVSSDEQFF
-,-,TRBV5-1,TRBJ2-3,TGCGCCAGCAGCTTGTGGGCAGATACGCAGTATTTT,CASSLWADTQYF
TRBD1,-,TRBV4-3,TRBJ2-7,TGCGCCAGCAGCCAAGAGGTGGCTACGACAGGGAGCTCCTACGAGCAGTACTTC,CASSQEVATTGSSYEQYF
-,-,TRBV27,TRBJ2-7,TGTGCCAGCAGTTTGTCGGTGGGGTTCTCCTACGAGCAGTACTTC,CASSLSVGFSYEQYF
-,few,TRBV9,TRBJ2-7,TGTGCCAGCAGCGTAGGACACGCCTACGAGCAGTACTTC,CASSVGHAYEQYF
-,-,TRBV6-5,TRBJ1-5,TGTGCCAGCAGTTCCCTTGAGGAGGGATGGGGCAATCAGCCCCAGCATTTT,CASSSLEEGWGNQPQHF
-,-,TRBV28,TRBJ2-3,TGTGCCAGCAGTTTTATTAACGCGTACGGTACGCAGTATTTT,CASSFINAYGTQYF
-,-,TRBV19,TRBJ1-5,TGTGCCAGTAGTAGGGCAGACTATAGCAATCAGCCCCAGCATTTT,CASSRADYSNQPQHF
-,-,TRBV11-3,TRBJ2-3,TGTGCCAGCAGCTTAAGGGGGGCCACAGATACGCAGTATTTT,CASSLRGATDTQYF
-,-,TRBV19,TRBJ2-7,TGTGCCAGTAGTATTAGCGATCAGGAGGGATACGAGCAGTACTTC,CASSISDQEGYEQYF
-,-,TRBV6-2/TRBV6-3,TRBJ1-5,TGTGCCAGCAGTTACTCATGGGGCAATCAGCCCCAGCATTTT,CASSYSWGNQPQHF
-,-,TRBV7-9,TRBJ1-2,TGTGCCAGCAGCTTAGGCAGGGACTATGGCTACACCTTC,CASSLGRDYGYTF
-,-,TRBV28,TRBJ1-1,TGTGCCAGCAGTTCGGGAATAGGTCTAGGGGCTTTCTTT,CASSSGIGLGAFF
-,-,TRBV6-2/TRBV6-3,TRBJ2-7,TGTGCCAGCAGCCAACCACCGCACGAGCAGTACTTC,CASSQPPHEQYF
-,-,TRBV28,TRBJ2-2,TGTGCCAGCAGATCCAACGCGAACACCGGGGAGCTGTTTTTT,CASRSNANTGELFF
TRBD1,once,TRBV27,TRBJ2-7,TGTGCCAGCAGTTACTCCGGACAGGTCTACGAGCAGTACTTC,CASSYSGQVYEQYF
TRBD2,-,TRBV13,TRBJ2-3,TGTGCCAGCAGCTTCGGACTAGCGGGGACCACAGATACGCAGTATTTT,CASSFGLAGTTDTQYF
-,-,TRBV7-6,TRBJ1-1,TGTGCCAGCAGACCGACACTGAACACTGAAGCTTTCTTT,CASRPTLNTEAFF
TRBD2,-,TRBV24-1,TRBJ2-3,TGTGCCACCAGTGACTTGCCCAGGACTAGCGGGGGGACAGATACGCAGTATTTT,CATSDLPRTSGGTDTQYF
-,-,TRBV13,TRBJ2-7,TGTGCCAGCAGCAATACCGAGATATCCTACGAGCAGTACTTC,CASSNTEISYEQYF
-,-,TRBV15,TRBJ1-1,TGTGCCACCAGGGCCACGGAGGACACTGAAGCTTTCTTT,CATRATEDTEAFF
-,few,TRBV6-1,TRBJ2-5,TGTGCCAGCAGCCCCACAGTGGAAGAGACCCAGTACTTC,CASSPTVEETQYF
TRBD2,-,TRBV15,TRBJ2-3,TGTGCCACCAGCCCCCAGAGGCGGGGGTACACAGATACGCAGTATTTT,CATSPQRRGYTDTQYF
-,-,TRBV29-1,TRBJ2-3,TGCAGCGTTGAGGGGGCGGGGGCCTCATTGGGGGATACGCAGTATTTT,CSVEGAGASLGDTQYF
-,-,TRBV7-2,TRBJ1-2,TGTGCCAGCAGCTTAGACGCGGGTGCGGCCTATGGCTACACCTTC,CASSLDAGAAYGYTF
TRBD1,-,TRBV4-1,TRBJ2-1,TGCGCCAGCAGCCAAGATTCGGGACAGGGCACTTATTACAATGAGCAGTTCTTC,CASSQDSGQGTYYNEQFF
-,-,TRBV30,TRBJ1-5,TGTGCCTGGAGTGAAGGGTTTCAGCCCCAGCATTTT,CAWSEGFQPQHF
-,-,TRBV25-1,TRBJ1-4,TGTGCCAGCAGTGAAATCAATGAAAAACTGTTTTTT,CASSEINEKLFF
-,-,TRBV24-1,TRBJ2-4,TGTGCCACCAGTGATTTAAGGGAGCGGGACATTCAGTACTTC,CATSDLRERDIQYF
TRBD1,-,TRBV6-5,TRBJ1-1,TGTGCCAGCAGCATTACAGGGGAGAACCCTGAAGCTTTCTTT,CASSITGENPEAFF